This record looks at one T cell receptor (beta chain) sequence and its context. The antigen is unknown. CDR3 size: 14 residues. J gave up 7 bases and V 1 base, and 5 bases lay outside the gene matches. CDR1 is SGHVS, CDR2 FNYEAQ, per germline. This sample is part of a study of cytomegalovirus exposure and HLA in healthy donors. Findings and caveats of the study: Presence/absence analyses assumed roughly uniform sequencing depth across donors.

PCR employed 60 Vbeta and 13 Jbeta primers. The assay was immunoSEQ multiplex PCR, and TCRdb's table has in-frame clones only and misses some. The sample has 250,000 to 300,000 clones, 80% to 90% seen once. The sequencing sample was made of PBMCs. The source of this sequence is a woman aged 40 to 50 in good health and CMV-seropositive. The chain combines TRBV7-6 with TRBJ2-3; 7 bases are a match to TRBD2. In DNA, the CDR3 is TGTGCCAGCAGCTTAGAGTCTAGCGGTTATACGCAGTATTTT. This codes for CASSLESSGYTQYF.